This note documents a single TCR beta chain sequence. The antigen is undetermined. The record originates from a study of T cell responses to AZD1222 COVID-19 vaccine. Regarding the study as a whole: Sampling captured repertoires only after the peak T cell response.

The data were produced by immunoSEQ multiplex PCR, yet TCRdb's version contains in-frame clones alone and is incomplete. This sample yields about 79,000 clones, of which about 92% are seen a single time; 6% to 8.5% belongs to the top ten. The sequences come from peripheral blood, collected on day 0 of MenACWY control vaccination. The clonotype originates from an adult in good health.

In DNA, the CDR3 is TGCGCCAGCAGTCGGGACAGGAAGGCTCCTGGAAACACCATATATTTT. Protein: CASSRDRKAPGNTIYF. The rearrangement uses TRBV23-1 and TRBJ1-3; 8 bases agree with TRBD1. TRBV23-1 falls under the ORF class, with uncertain function. The CDR3 has 16 residues. V lost 4 bases, J lost 2 bases, and 7 bases stayed unmatched.